This TCR beta chain was retrieved from a study of blood T cell repertoires in COVID-19. Libraries were prepared by immunoSEQ multiplex PCR; TCRdb keeps only in-frame clonotypes and omits some of them. The table has a few hundred thousand clones, 87% seen once. V gave up 0 bases and J gave up 7 bases, with 10 bases separating them. The CDR3 sequence is 15 residues long. CDR1 and CDR2 from the germline V gene are MGHDK and SYGVNS. Sequenced sample: PBMCs or T cells enriched from blood (not recorded which). The source of this sequence is a woman between 50 and 59 years old who had recovered from COVID-19. The chain combines TRBV25-1 with TRBJ1-6; possibly TRBD1 for D (5 bases). The CDR3 region has the DNA TGTGCCAGCAGTGAATATGGGGGGAAGAATTCACCCCTCCACTTT. Translating it yields CASSEYGGKNSPLHF.